This is a list of T cell receptor beta chains from one sample in a study of a mutant IDH1 vaccine in newly diagnosed glioma. No antigen is known for these receptors. Profiling relied on immunoSEQ multiplex PCR, and the TCRdb table lists in-frame clones only, not all of them. The sample contains approximately 110,000 clones, almost 90% of which appear only once. Sequenced material: PBMCs, taken from a glioma patient whose treatment included an IDH1 peptide vaccine. The source is a woman in her fifties or sixties with glioma. Each CDR3 is given with its conserved first and last residue. The D gene is left open where the match is weak. Size is omitted from some rows. Given values are once, few, many or a class for expanded clones.

>NA|TRBV27|TRBJ2-7|15|NA
CASSLYAGGPYEQYF
TGTGCCAGCAGTTTATATGCAGGGGGGCCCTACGAGCAGTACTTC
>NA|TRBV5-4|TRBJ2-4|14|NA
CASSQVREGGIQYF
TGTGCCAGCAGCCAGGTGAGGGAAGGGGGCATTCAGTACTTC
>NA|TRBV7-8|TRBJ2-2|15|TRBD2
CASSRSGPNTGELFF
TGTGCCAGCAGCCGTAGCGGGCCGAACACCGGGGAGCTGTTTTTT
>NA|TRBV28|TRBJ2-3|13|NA
CASTSGDTDTQYF
TGTGCCAGCACATCGGGGGACACAGATACGCAGTATTTT
>NA|TRBV7-8|TRBJ2-5|11|NA
CASKDGETQYF
TGTGCCAGCAAAGACGGGGAGACCCAGTACTTC
>NA|TRBV27|TRBJ1-5|14|TRBD1
CASSLGQGNQPQHF
TGTGCCAGCAGTTTGGGACAGGGGAATCAGCCCCAGCATTTT
>NA|TRBV28|TRBJ2-3|16|TRBD2
CASSLTSGSIRDTQYF
TGTGCCAGCAGTTTGACTAGCGGGAGTATCCGAGATACGCAGTATTTT
>NA|TRBV18|TRBJ2-7|15|NA
CASSPSRDTLYEQYF
TGTGCCAGCTCCCCGTCCCGGGACACACTCTACGAGCAGTACTTC
>NA|TRBV5-1|TRBJ1-1|14|TRBD1
CASSLLDRDTEAFF
TGCGCCAGCAGCCTCCTGGACAGGGACACTGAAGCTTTCTTT
>NA|TRBV9|TRBJ2-1|15|TRBD2
CASSGGLAPGHEQFF
TGTGCCAGCAGCGGCGGACTAGCGCCAGGCCATGAGCAGTTCTTC
>NA|TRBV7-9|TRBJ2-1|15|TRBD1
CASSFHRGRYNEQFF
TGTGCCAGCAGCTTTCACAGGGGGCGTTACAATGAGCAGTTCTTC
>NA|TRBV29-1|TRBJ1-1|13|NA
CSAEVGRDTEAFF
TGCAGCGCAGAGGTAGGTCGGGACACTGAAGCTTTCTTT
>NA|TRBV15|TRBJ1-3|16|NA
CATSRGSLSSGNTIYF
TGTGCCACCAGCAGAGGGTCATTAAGCTCTGGAAACACCATATATTTT
>NA|TRBV18|TRBJ1-5|13|NA
CASSPRLGQPQHF
TGTGCCAGCTCACCCCGATTGGGTCAGCCCCAGCATTTT
>NA|TRBV7-3|TRBJ1-5|13|TRBD1
CASSPTGYQPQHF
TGTGCCAGCAGCCCGACAGGGTATCAGCCCCAGCATTTT
>NA|TRBV23-1|TRBJ2-1|11|NA
CAPSPYNEQFF
TGCGCCCCTAGCCCCTACAATGAGCAGTTCTTC
>few|TRBV4-2|TRBJ2-7|17|NA
CASSQTGVTGSSYEQYF
TGTGCCAGCAGCCAAACCGGGGTAACCGGGAGCTCCTACGAGCAGTACTTC
>NA|TRBV25-1|TRBJ2-4|12|NA
CASSDHREVQYF
TGTGCCAGCAGTGATCACAGGGAGGTTCAGTACTTC
>once|TRBV6-5|TRBJ2-1|15|TRBD2
CASSSPGLASHEQFF
TGTGCCAGCAGTTCGCCAGGACTAGCGTCGCATGAGCAGTTCTTC
>NA|TRBV10-1|TRBJ2-5|15|NA
CASSDGGALQETQYF
TGCGCCAGCAGTGATGGGGGAGCGCTCCAAGAGACCCAGTACTTC
>NA|TRBV6-6|TRBJ1-4|16|NA
CASSHRTDATNEKLFF
TGTGCCAGCAGCCACCGGACGGACGCAACTAATGAAAAACTGTTTTTT
>NA|TRBV6-4|TRBJ2-7|10|NA
CASPLLEQYF
TGTGCCAGCCCCTTACTCGAGCAGTACTTC
>NA|TRBV15|TRBJ2-7|16|TRBD2
CATSREGLAGGWEQYF
TGTGCCACCAGCAGAGAGGGACTAGCGGGGGGCTGGGAGCAGTACTTC
>NA|TRBV27|TRBJ2-1|10|NA
CASGYNEQFF
TGTGCCAGCGGGTACAATGAGCAGTTCTTC
>NA|TRBV9|TRBJ2-1|13|NA
CASSVAWGDEQFF
TGTGCCAGCAGCGTAGCTTGGGGGGATGAGCAGTTCTTC
>NA|TRBV18|TRBJ2-1|13|NA
CASSATAEDEQFF
TGTGCCAGCTCCGCGACAGCGGAGGATGAGCAGTTCTTC
>NA|TRBV7-9|TRBJ1-1|16|TRBD1
CASSFKPGQGLTEAFF
TGTGCCAGCAGCTTCAAACCAGGACAGGGACTGACTGAAGCTTTCTTT
>NA|TRBV13|TRBJ2-2|17|TRBD1
CASSFGTGRKNTGELFF
TGTGCCAGCAGCTTCGGGACAGGCCGCAAGAACACCGGGGAGCTGTTTTTT
>NA|TRBV7-3|TRBJ1-1|14|NA
CASSLMGRNTEAFF
TGTGCCAGCAGCTTAATGGGGCGTAACACTGAAGCTTTCTTT
>NA|TRBV30|TRBJ1-1|13|NA
CAWTSLEGGEAFF
TGTGCCTGGACTTCACTAGAAGGGGGTGAAGCTTTCTTT
>NA|TRBV6-4|TRBJ2-1|13|TRBD2
CASSELAGVPPFF
TGTGCCAGCAGCGAATTAGCGGGAGTCCCGCCGTTCTTC
>NA|TRBV6-5|TRBJ2-2|14|NA
CASSYSSGTGELFF
TGTGCCAGCAGTTACTCTAGCGGCACCGGGGAGCTGTTTTTT
>once|TRBV5-1|TRBJ1-3|15|TRBD1
CASSLQTGEGNTIYF
TGCGCCAGCAGCTTGCAGACAGGGGAGGGAAACACCATATATTTT
>NA|TRBV19|TRBJ2-3|14|NA
CASSVQSSEDTQYF
TGTGCCAGTAGTGTACAGTCTAGCGAAGATACGCAGTATTTT
>NA|TRBV6-1|TRBJ1-2|18|NA
CAISDQQGAISIGDGYTF
TGTGCCATCAGTGATCAACAGGGAGCTATAAGCATAGGGGATGGCTACACCTTC
>NA|TRBV10-3|TRBJ2-7|15|TRBD2
CAISGLAGAGYEQYF
TGTGCCATCAGTGGACTAGCGGGAGCGGGTTACGAGCAGTACTTC
>NA|TRBV19|TRBJ2-1|16|TRBD2
CASSKQTSGSYNEQFF
TGTGCCAGTAGTAAACAGACTAGCGGATCCTACAATGAGCAGTTCTTC
>NA|TRBV10-3|TRBJ2-5|15|TRBD1
CAIRDRDRGEETQYF
TGTGCCATCAGGGACCGAGACAGGGGGGAAGAGACCCAGTACTTC
>once|TRBV5-8|TRBJ2-7|15|TRBD1
CASSRAGTGLYEQYF
TGTGCCAGCAGCCGCGCCGGGACAGGACTTTACGAGCAGTACTTC
>NA|TRBV7-9|TRBJ1-1|13|NA
CASSADTNTEAFF
TGTGCCAGCAGCGCGGACACGAACACTGAAGCTTTCTTT
>few|TRBV7-9|TRBJ2-7|16|TRBD2
CASSSPRTGGSYEQYF
TGTGCCAGCAGCTCCCCTAGGACGGGAGGTTCCTACGAGCAGTACTTC
>NA|TRBV5-4|TRBJ2-7|15|TRBD2
CASSQLGLAGGKQYF
TGTGCCAGCAGCCAGCTAGGACTAGCGGGAGGGAAGCAGTACTTC
>NA|TRBV19|TRBJ1-5|15|NA
CASSEGGGSNQPQHF
TGTGCCAGTAGTGAGGGGGGAGGAAGCAATCAGCCCCAGCATTTT
>few|TRBV7-8|TRBJ2-1|14|NA
CASSLALTAYEQFF
TGTGCCAGCAGCTTAGCGTTAACGGCCTATGAGCAGTTCTTC
>NA|TRBV30|TRBJ2-7|15|TRBD1
CAWREWDRVTNEQYF
TGTGCCTGGAGAGAATGGGACAGGGTTACCAACGAGCAGTACTTC